Following are 21 T cell receptor beta chains from one sample sequenced in a study of cytomegalovirus exposure and HLA in healthy donors. Use of 60 Vbeta and 13 Jbeta primers characterized the PCR. Profiling relied on immunoSEQ multiplex PCR, and the TCRdb table lists in-frame clones only, not all of them. Here the sample spans about 190,000 clones, 80% to 90% being singletons. Sequencing used PBMCs. The receptors were sampled from a man in his forties in good health and CMV-seropositive.

V gene TRBV18 combines with J gene TRBJ2-5, with D perhaps TRBD2 (5 bases). Trimming shortened V by 8 bases and J by 3 bases, and 7 bases separated the two germline ends. The CDR3 is made up of 11 amino acids. Germline values: CDR1 KGHSH, CDR2 LQKENI. As DNA, the CDR3 is TGTGCCAGCCAGAGGGAAGAGACCCAGTACTTC. This encodes CASQREETQYF.

This rearrangement joins TRBV12-5 to TRBJ1-2; 7 bases are shared with TRBD1. Trimming took 0 bases from V and 1 from J; bases not matched to a gene: 8. In germline, CDR1 is LGHNT, CDR2 FRNRAP. This CDR3 is built from 17 residues. CDR3 in DNA: TGTGCTAGTGGTTTGGTACTGGGACAGAACGTTAACTATGGCTACACCTTC. This codes for CASGLVLGQNVNYGYTF. Together with reference TRBV12-5 and TRBJ1-2, the CDR3 gives the full variable domain: DARVTQTPRHKVTEMGQEVTMRCQPILGHNTVFWYRQTMMQGLELLAYFRNRAPLDDSGMPKDRFSAEMPDATLATLKIQPSEPRDSAVYFCASGLVLGQNVNYGYTFGSGTRLTVV.

The rearrangement joins TRBV7-2 to TRBJ2-7, with TRBD2 matching over 9 bases. V dropped 1 base and J dropped 7; count of bases not matched to a gene: 5. The CDR3 extends over 14 amino acids. Germline V gene lookup returns CDR1 SGHTA and CDR2 FQGNSA. The CDR3 DNA is TGTGCCAGCAGCTTAGGGAGCGGGAGGTGGGAGCAGTACTTC. This translates into CASSLGSGRWEQYF. Full variable domain (outside the CDR3, taken from reference TRBV7-2 and TRBJ2-7): GAGVSQSPSNKVTEKGKDVELRCDPISGHTALYWYRQSLGQGLEFLIYFQGNSAPDKSGLPSDRFSAERTGGSVSTLTIQRTQQEDSAVYLCASSLGSGRWEQYFGPGTRLTVT.

V is TRBV6-6 and J is TRBJ2-7, with 8 nucleotides matching TRBD1. Per the germline V gene, CDR1 is MNHNY and CDR2 is SVGAGI (reference sequence). This CDR3 is 13 amino acids long. V dropped 4 bases and J dropped 6; count of bases not matched to a gene: 5. The CDR3 protein is CASSSRGQGEQYF. The CDR3 bases are TGTGCCAGCAGTTCCAGGGGGCAGGGCGAGCAGTACTTC.

This rearrangement joins TRBV7-2 to TRBJ2-7; 9 positions agree with TRBD2. The CDR3 consists of 17 residues. CDR1 is SGHTA, CDR2 FQGNSA, per germline. The ends lost 0 bases at V and 4 bases at J; junction bases unmatched: 10. The CDR3 here is CASSLASMASGTYEQYF. CDR3 nucleotides: TGTGCCAGCAGCTTAGCGAGTATGGCTAGCGGGACATACGAGCAGTACTTC.

This chain joins TRBV5-1 and TRBJ2-1, with TRBD2 identical over 8 bases. V gave up 4 bases and J gave up 4 bases; unmatched junction bases: 7. Germline V gene sequence: CDR1 SGHRS, CDR2 YFSETQ. This CDR3 spans 15 amino acids. The CDR3: CASSPGTRGYNEQFF. The CDR3 region has the DNA TGCGCCAGCAGCCCCGGGACTAGGGGGTACAATGAGCAGTTCTTC.

The chain joins TRBV11-2 to TRBJ1-1; D call uncertain. Looked up from germline, CDR1 is SGHAT and CDR2 is FQNNGV. This CDR3 is built from 17 residues. Trimming shortened V by 2 bases and J by 1 base, and 17 bases separated the two germline ends. CDR3 residues: CASSLNRQSSPNTEAFF. Written as DNA, the CDR3 is TGTGCCAGCAGCTTAAATCGCCAAAGCTCCCCGAACACTGAAGCTTTCTTT.

A few counts support this clone. The rearrangement joins TRBV27 to TRBJ1-2, with a possible D match to TRBD1 (6 bases). The V and J ends lost 5 bases and 5 bases respectively, with 15 bases between them. This CDR3 spans 14 amino acids. Germline CDR1 MNHEY, CDR2 SMNVEV (reference sequence). The CDR3 DNA reads as TGTGCCAGCAGTACCGGGGGGGCAGTTTATGGCTACACCTTC. As protein: CASSTGGAVYGYTF.

This sequence joins TRBV28 and TRBJ2-5; the D is unclear. From germline, CDR1 is MDHEN and CDR2 SYDVKM. The V and J ends lost 6 bases and 2 bases respectively, with 13 bases between them. The CDR3 spans 14 residues. The CDR3 loop reads CASRQPGLQETQYF. CDR3 nucleotide sequence: TGTGCCAGCAGACAACCGGGTTTACAAGAGACCCAGTACTTC.

This clone was picked up one time. The chain joins TRBV9 to TRBJ2-7; D may be TRBD2 (5 bases). The ends were cut back, 4 bases at V and 0 bases at J, with 14 bases in the middle. The germline CDR1 and CDR2 sequences are SGDLS and YYNGEE. The CDR3 extends over 15 amino acids. CDR3 region: CASSPQADPSYEQYF. CDR3 sequence (DNA): TGTGCCAGCAGCCCCCAAGCGGATCCCTCCTACGAGCAGTACTTC.

The chain couples TRBV7-2 to TRBJ2-1, with 13 bases that match TRBD2. There are 19 residues in the CDR3. V trimming: 3 bases; J trimming: 6 bases; junction bases outside the gene matches: 14. The germline V gene has CDR1 SGHTA and CDR2 FQGNSA. The CDR3 sequence: CASSLPPQVTSGRRNEQFF. In DNA form, the CDR3 reads TGTGCCAGCAGCTTGCCCCCGCAGGTGACTAGCGGGAGGCGCAATGAGCAGTTCTTC.

This clone was counted once. The chain joins TRBV7-8 to TRBJ1-2, with 7 bases matching TRBD1. V shed 3 bases, J shed 4 bases, and the junction held 5 bases outside the gene matches. The CDR3 covers 14 residues. In germline, CDR1 is SGHVS, CDR2 FQNEAQ. The CDR3 loop is CASSLTGNGYGYTF. DNA of the CDR3: TGTGCCAGCAGCTTGACAGGGAATGGCTATGGCTACACCTTC.

This chain joins TRBV6-6 and TRBJ2-7, with 9 positions matching TRBD1. V trimming: 2 bases; J trimming: 3 bases; junction bases outside the gene matches: 2. The CDR3 totals 14 residues. Germline CDR1 and CDR2: MNHNY and SVGAGI (reference sequence). The CDR3, as DNA: TGTGCCAGCAGTTACGGGGGACAGGGCTACGAGCAGTACTTC. It encodes CASSYGGQGYEQYF.

This sequence joins TRBV11-2 and TRBJ2-7; D may be TRBD1 (5 bases). Germline V CDR1 and CDR2: SGHAT, FQNNGV. This CDR3 is 14 amino acids long. Trimming stripped 5 bases from V and 6 bases from J, with 17 bases between. The CDR3 coding sequence is TGTGCCAGCAGCAAAAACAGGATTACCGGCGAGCAGTACTTC. It yields the protein CASSKNRITGEQYF.

V and J are TRBV7-9 and TRBJ1-1, with 12 nucleotides matching TRBD1. The CDR3 extends over 17 amino acids. Trimming removed 5 bases from V and 2 bases from J; junction bases left unmatched: 9. Germline lookup yields CDR1 SEHNR and CDR2 FQNEAQ (reference sequence). The CDR3 reads CASSPGTGGIRNTEAFF. CDR3 bases: TGTGCCAGCAGCCCAGGGACAGGGGGCATCAGAAACACTGAAGCTTTCTTT.

The chain recombines TRBV5-1 with TRBJ2-1; TRBD1 might be the D (6 bases). This CDR3 has 15 residues. CDR1 SGHRS and CDR2 YFSETQ come from the germline V gene. The V gene lost 0 bases and the J gene lost 0 bases, with 7 bases spanning the gap. The CDR3 sequence is CASSLGQASYNEQFF. The CDR3 DNA reads as TGCGCCAGCAGCTTGGGACAGGCCTCCTACAATGAGCAGTTCTTC.

The chain uses TRBV19 and TRBJ1-1, with a tentative D call TRBD1 (6 bases). This CDR3 comprises 14 residues. Germline-derived CDR1 and CDR2 are LNHDA and SQIVND (reference sequence). V lost 4 bases, J lost 2 bases, and 11 bases lay in between. The CDR3 DNA reads TGTGCCAGTAGTAGGAGACAGGACAACACTGAAGCTTTCTTT. Protein sequence: CASSRRQDNTEAFF.

The J gene is TRBJ1-4, the V gene TRBV5-1; 7 nucleotides agree with TRBD1. In germline, CDR1 is SGHRS, CDR2 YFSETQ. The CDR3 is made up of 13 amino acids. Trimming cost V 8 bases and J 10 bases; bases outside gene matches: 11. The CDR3 is CASRQGSSGKLFF. The CDR3 region has the DNA TGCGCCAGTAGACAGGGCAGTTCGGGAAAACTGTTTTTT.

The J gene is TRBJ2-3, the V gene TRBV18; 11 bases map to TRBD2. The CDR3 extends over 16 amino acids. V shed 2 bases and J 5 bases; nucleotides not matched to a gene: 6. Germline V CDR1 and CDR2: KGHSH, LQKENI. CDR3 in amino acids: CASSPSSSGRLDTQYF. Written as DNA, the CDR3 is TGTGCCAGCTCACCATCTTCTAGCGGGAGGTTAGATACGCAGTATTTT.

V and J are TRBV28 and TRBJ2-1; weak D call: TRBD2 (6 bases). V dropped 5 bases and J dropped 9 bases, with 17 bases sitting between them. There are 14 residues in the CDR3. Germline assignment: CDR1 MDHEN and CDR2 SYDVKM. The CDR3 sequence is CASSPPNWGGEQFF. The CDR3 coding sequence is TGTGCCAGCAGTCCGCCGAATTGGGGAGGTGAGCAGTTCTTC.

This chain connects TRBV4-2 to TRBJ1-4, with D hard to call. Germline values: CDR1 LGHNA, CDR2 YNFKEQ. The CDR3 covers 16 residues. V lost 3 bases and J lost 5, with 16 bases in between. The CDR3 DNA follows: TGTGCCAGCAGCCATCCCCCGGGAGACAACAATGAAAAACTGTTTTTT. This sequence encodes CASSHPPGDNNEKLFF.